These 30 T cell receptor beta chains share one sample of origin, sequenced in a study of response to subunit inactivated influenza vaccine. TCRdb re-called the RT-PCR reads with MiXCR, one entry per CDR3 protein. The sample includes 250,000 to 350,000 distinct CDR3 sequences, 22% of them seen just once. Specimen: PBMCs from blood, collected 21 months after vaccination. Receptors originate from a man aged 50-75 years who received an inactivated influenza vaccine.

The CDR3 DNA reads as TGTGCCAGCAGTTTGGCAGGTTGGGTCACAGATACGCAGTATTTT. The encoded protein is CASSLAGWVTDTQYF. J is TRBJ2-3 and V is TRBV28; D not certain. This CDR3 is built from 15 residues. Germline CDR1 MDHEN, CDR2 SYDVKM. The V end was cut by 3 bases, the J end by 2 bases, with 12 bases between.

The CDR3 protein is CASSLQSYSPLHF. DNA for the CDR3: TGTGCCAGCAGCTTACAGTCTTATTCACCCCTCCACTTT. The V gene is TRBV7-9, the J gene TRBJ1-6; D gene ambiguous. This CDR3 is built from 13 residues. Germline values: CDR1 SEHNR, CDR2 FQNEAQ (reference sequence). Trimming took off 2 bases at V and 8 bases at J, with 7 bases between the two ends.

This chain links TRBV7-9 with TRBJ2-5; 7 nucleotides align to TRBD2. Germline assignment: CDR1 SEHNR and CDR2 FQNEAQ (reference sequence). Trimming removed 5 bases from V and 7 bases from J; junction bases left unmatched: 7. The CDR3 is 13 amino acids. The CDR3 is CASSQRGEGTQYF. The CDR3 DNA sequence: TGTGCCAGCAGCCAAAGAGGGGAGGGGACCCAGTACTTC.

There are a few counts of this clonotype. The V gene is TRBV4-2, the J gene TRBJ2-6; a possible D gene is TRBD1 (6 bases). The germline V gene has CDR1 LGHNA and CDR2 YNFKEQ. Between the trimmed V and J ends, which lost 3 bases and 0 bases, there was a span of 9 bases. The CDR3 totals 16 residues. The CDR3 loop is CASSHSTGSGANVLTF. The CDR3 DNA reads as TGTGCCAGCAGCCATTCGACAGGCTCTGGGGCCAACGTCCTGACTTTC.

This clonotype showed up many times. The V gene is TRBV12-3 or TRBV12-4, the J gene TRBJ1-5, with D maybe TRBD1 (5 bases). This CDR3 region has 15 residues. V lost 5 bases and J 3 bases, leaving 14 bases between the germline ends. The CDR3 is CASSRQPNLNQPQHF. The CDR3 region has the DNA TGTGCCAGCAGTCGACAGCCCAACCTCAATCAGCCCCAGCATTTT.

This clonotype was picked up a small number of times. The rearrangement links TRBV6-2 or TRBV6-3 to TRBJ2-5, with TRBD1 as a possible D gene (6 bases). V lost 5 bases, J lost 3 bases, and 10 bases lay in between. In germline, CDR1 is MNHEY, CDR2 SVGEGT. CDR3 length: 13 residues. The CDR3 here is CASSRGGEETQYF. The DNA for the CDR3 is TGTGCCAGCAGTAGAGGGGGAGAAGAGACCCAGTACTTC.

This clonotype was found a few times. A junction end diverges from the germline sequence, so it may reflect a read error. The chain has TRBV12-3 or TRBV12-4 and TRBJ1-1; TRBD1 might be the D (5 bases). CDR3 length equals 13 residues. The DNA for the CDR3 is TGTGCCAGCAGCTTAGGGGCCGGTTATGAAGCTTTCTTT. It codes for CASSLGAGYEAFF.

This clonotype was seen a few times. This chain joins TRBV20-1 and TRBJ2-7; D gene unclear. This CDR3 comprises 14 residues. The germline V gene has CDR1 DFQATT and CDR2 SNEGSKA (reference sequence). V was clipped by 6 bases and J by 4 bases, with 19 bases between them. CDR3 bases: TGCAGTGCGACATCGATCGAGTCGCCTTACGAGCAGTACTTC. Its protein is CSATSIESPYEQYF.

The DNA for the CDR3 is TGCAGCGGATTGGGACCCAAAAACATTCAGTACTTC. Translating it yields CSGLGPKNIQYF. The V and J genes are TRBV29-1 and TRBJ2-4; D tentatively reads TRBD1 or TRBD2 (5 bases each). The germline V gene has CDR1 SQVTM and CDR2 ANQGSEA. CDR3 length: 12 amino acids. V lost 7 bases, J lost 2 bases, and 9 bases lay in between. The entire variable domain, with the rest obtained from reference TRBV29-1 and TRBJ2-4, is as follows: SAVISQKPSRDICQRGTSLTIQCQVDSQVTMMFWYRQQPGQSLTLIATANQGSEATYESGFVIDKFPISRPNLTFSTLTVSNMSPEDSSIYLCSGLGPKNIQYFGAGTRLSVL.

The chain recombines TRBV4-1 with TRBJ1-1, with a weak D call TRBD1 (5 bases). Deletions cut 2 bases from V and 1 base from J, with 8 bases between. CDR3 length equals 14 residues. Germline V gene data show CDR1 as MGHRA and CDR2 as YSYEKL. CDR3 residues: CASSQLQGNTEAFF. CDR3 nucleotide sequence: TGCGCCAGCAGCCAATTGCAGGGGAACACTGAAGCTTTCTTT.

This clonotype has only a few counts. This rearrangement joins TRBV20-1 to TRBJ2-1; 10 bases are shared with TRBD2. This CDR3 is 16 amino acids long. The ends lost 3 bases at V and 7 bases at J; junction bases unmatched: 12. Germline V CDR1 and CDR2: DFQATT, SNEGSKA (reference sequence). As DNA, the CDR3 is TGCAGTGCTAGTCAGCGGGGGGGAGTTCTGCGGAATGAGCAGTTCTTC. Translating it yields CSASQRGGVLRNEQFF.

The CDR3 bases are TGTGCCAGCAGCCCGAGATCGGGGAAGACCTCCTACGAGCAGTACTTC. It translates to CASSPRSGKTSYEQYF. The V and J genes are TRBV7-6 and TRBJ2-7, with a weak D call TRBD2 (5 bases). CDR1 is SGHVS, CDR2 FNYEAQ, per germline. V lost 5 bases, J lost 0 bases, and 17 bases lay in between. The CDR3 sequence is 16 residues long.

This clonotype was detected only a few times. This sequence joins TRBV4-2 and TRBJ2-5; D gene ambiguous. Germline CDR1 LGHNA, CDR2 YNFKEQ. This CDR3 region has 15 residues. Trimming stripped 4 bases from V and 1 base from J, with 13 bases between. This chain's CDR3 is CASSPDATFQETQYF. The CDR3 coding sequence is TGTGCCAGCAGCCCAGACGCGACTTTCCAAGAGACCCAGTACTTC.

Here the CDR3 reads CASRSSIAGGQHNEQFF. Here the CDR3 DNA reads TGTGCCAGCAGGAGTAGCATCGCGGGGGGGCAGCACAATGAGCAGTTCTTC. V is TRBV12-3 or TRBV12-4 and J is TRBJ2-1; TRBD2 agrees at 9 bases. The CDR3 is made up of 17 amino acids. The V segment lost 6 bases and the J segment 5 bases; nucleotides outside the gene matches: 14.

This sequence joins TRBV28 and TRBJ1-5; D uncertain. The V gene lost 3 bases and the J gene lost 3 bases, with 12 bases spanning the gap. Germline V gene sequence: CDR1 MDHEN, CDR2 SYDVKM. This CDR3 has 15 residues. The chain's CDR3 is CASSFWRSNNQPQHF. In DNA form, the CDR3 reads TGTGCCAGCAGTTTTTGGAGATCGAACAATCAGCCCCAGCATTTT.

On this clonotype: This is likely a read error, given that the CDR3 carries no conserved phenylalanine or tryptophan at its end. The chain carries TRBV7-9 and TRBJ1-1, with D possibly matching TRBD1 (5 bases). The CDR3 runs to 15 residues. Per germline, CDR1 SEHNR and CDR2 FQNEAQ (reference sequence). With 2 bases removed from V and 3 bases from J, the gap between germline ends came to 13 bases. The CDR3: CASSLRVQGYTEAFC. The CDR3 nucleotides are TGTGCCAGCAGCTTAAGGGTTCAGGGATACACTGAAGCTTTCTGT.

V is TRBV19 and J is TRBJ1-3; D is ambiguous. Trimming cost V 3 bases and J 0 bases, with 9 bases left between them. This CDR3 contains 15 residues. Germline V gene data show CDR1 as LNHDA and CDR2 as SQIVND (reference sequence). CDR3 DNA sequence: TGTGCCAGTAGTATTGGATGGTTCTCTGGAAACACCATATATTTT. Translated: CASSIGWFSGNTIYF. The variable domain in full, completed from reference TRBV19 and TRBJ1-3, reads DGGITQSPKYLFRKEGQNVTLSCEQNLNHDAMYWYRQDPGQGLRLIYYSQIVNDFQKGDIAEGYSVSREKKESFPLTVTSAQKNPTAFYLCASSIGWFSGNTIYFGEGSWLTVV.

The chain is built from TRBV7-8 and TRBJ2-1; D possibly uses TRBD1 or TRBD2 (6 bases each). V lost 4 bases and J 3 bases, leaving 16 bases between the germline ends. There are 16 residues in the CDR3. The germline CDR1 and CDR2 sequences are SGHVS and FQNEAQ. CDR3 sequence: CASSYGGGGYYNEQFF. In DNA, the CDR3 is TGTGCCAGCAGCTACGGAGGGGGTGGATACTACAATGAGCAGTTCTTC.

This clonotype has a handful of counts. V and J are TRBV7-3 and TRBJ2-3; TRBD2 might be the D (6 bases). Per germline, CDR1 SGHTA and CDR2 FQGTGA. This CDR3 region has 14 residues. Between the trimmed V and J ends, which lost 8 bases and 3 bases, there was a span of 15 bases. The CDR3 is CASPRTGVTDTQYF. For the CDR3, the DNA is TGTGCCAGCCCAAGAACGGGAGTGACAGATACGCAGTATTTT. The variable domain in full, completed from reference TRBV7-3 and TRBJ2-3, reads GAGVSQTPSNKVTEKGKYVELRCDPISGHTALYWYRQSLGQGPEFLIYFQGTGAADDSGLPNDRFFAVRPEGSVSTLKIQRTERGDSAVYLCASPRTGVTDTQYFGPGTRLTVL.

This clonotype was found a few times. The V and J genes are TRBV12-3 or TRBV12-4 and TRBJ1-2, with unresolved D. There are 13 residues in the CDR3. V lost 5 bases and J 4 bases, leaving 11 bases between the germline ends. The CDR3 DNA is TGTGCCAGCAGTCCCGTTTTAGGCTATGGCTACACCTTC. Translating it yields CASSPVLGYGYTF.

This clonotype showed up just a few times. The chain carries TRBV20-1 and TRBJ1-2; TRBD1 agrees at 7 bases. The J segment lost 5 bases and the V segment lost 1 base, leaving 13 bases of the junction unmatched. CDR1 is DFQATT and CDR2 is SNEGSKA in the germline V gene (reference sequence). This CDR3 comprises 16 residues. CDR3 in DNA: TGCAGTGCTAGAGCGAGGGGGACAGTTCTTCGGTATGGCTACACCTTC. Translating gives CSARARGTVLRYGYTF.

The chain employs TRBV20-1 and TRBJ2-2; 11 bases line up with TRBD2. Germline V gene lookup returns CDR1 DFQATT and CDR2 SNEGSKA (reference sequence). V lost 3 bases to trimming and J lost 2 bases; unmatched junction nucleotides: 5. The CDR3 spans 16 residues. The CDR3 sequence: CSASALAGVNTGELFF. CDR3 sequence (DNA): TGCAGTGCTAGTGCACTAGCGGGAGTTAACACCGGGGAGCTGTTTTTT.

This clonotype was seen repeatedly, ten times or more. V gene TRBV12-3 or TRBV12-4 combines with J gene TRBJ1-5; the D is unclear. V dropped 3 bases and J dropped 1 base, with 7 bases sitting between them. CDR3 length: 14 residues. CDR3 sequence (DNA): TGTGCCAGCAGTTTCTTGGAGAGCAATCAGCCCCAGCATTTT. It encodes CASSFLESNQPQHF.

There are a few counts of this clonotype. The chain is built from TRBV3-1 and TRBJ2-5; D possibly corresponds to TRBD1 (5 bases). V gave up 4 bases and J gave up 3 bases, with 9 bases separating them. Germline lookup yields CDR1 LGHDT and CDR2 YNNKEL (reference sequence). CDR3 length: 13 amino acids. In nucleotides, the CDR3 is TGTGCCAGCAGCCCCGGACACAAAGAGACCCAGTACTTC. Amino acid sequence: CASSPGHKETQYF.

This clonotype was observed at least ten times. The J gene is TRBJ1-6, the V gene TRBV6-1, with 10 bases fitting TRBD1. Germline CDR1 is MNHNS and CDR2 is SASEGT. The CDR3 extends over 16 amino acids. Trimming removed 6 bases from V and 11 bases from J; junction bases left unmatched: 13. The CDR3 protein is CASRHGTGAYEAPLHF. The DNA of the CDR3 is TGTGCCAGCAGACACGGGACAGGGGCTTACGAAGCACCCCTCCACTTT.

In its sample, this clonotype was seen a few times. This chain uses TRBV7-2 with TRBJ1-1, with TRBD1 matching 7 bases. After removal of 4 bases from V and 1 base from J, the junction contained 6 bases not matched to a gene. Germline CDR1 is SGHTA and CDR2 is FQGNSA. The CDR3 totals 15 residues. The CDR3 reads CASSSGAGGNTEAFF. CDR3 nucleotide sequence: TGTGCCAGCAGCTCGGGGGCAGGGGGGAACACTGAAGCTTTCTTT.

The DNA of the CDR3 is TGTGCCAGCAGTCAATCATACGGTGGAAACACCATATATTTT. It yields the protein CASSQSYGGNTIYF. The chain employs TRBV12-3 or TRBV12-4 and TRBJ1-3; D remains unclear. This CDR3 has 14 amino acids. Trimming pared 5 bases from V and 3 bases from J, leaving 11 bases between.

This chain connects TRBV20-1 to TRBJ2-3, with D perhaps matching TRBD1 (7 bases). Germline CDR1 is DFQATT and CDR2 is SNEGSKA (reference sequence). The CDR3 spans 15 residues. The V gene lost 4 bases and the J gene lost 1 base, with 15 bases spanning the gap. The DNA for the CDR3 is TGCAGTGCTACCCTAACAGGGGAGGGCACAGATACGCAGTATTTT. Its translation is CSATLTGEGTDTQYF.

This clonotype has a count of ten or more. J is TRBJ1-1 and V is TRBV6-6; no reliable D call. Germline V lookup: CDR1 MNHNY, CDR2 SVGAGI (reference sequence). The CDR3 length is 13 residues. The V end lost 4 bases, the J end lost 5 bases, and 11 bases lay between the germline ends. The CDR3 protein is CASSSPRWTEAFF. In DNA form, the CDR3 reads TGTGCCAGCAGTTCCCCCCGGTGGACTGAAGCTTTCTTT.

This clonotype was seen repeatedly, ten times or more. This chain joins TRBV4-1 and TRBJ1-4; 8 nucleotides agree with TRBD1. This CDR3 comprises 15 residues. From germline, CDR1 is MGHRA and CDR2 YSYEKL. J was trimmed by 4 bases and V by 4 bases; bases with no gene match: 5. CDR3 loop: CASSPQQGVNEKLFF. CDR3 DNA sequence: TGCGCCAGCAGCCCTCAACAGGGGGTTAATGAAAAACTGTTTTTT.